This T cell receptor beta chain was sequenced for a study of OX40 agonist ivuxolimab in advanced cancers. Across the study: Of the participants, around 39% had some prior anti-PD-1, anti-PD-L1 or anti-CTLA-4 therapy, which was allowed.

Only in-frame clones appear in the TCRdb table, and some are missing; sequencing was by immunoSEQ multiplex PCR. The repertoire holds almost 85,000 clones, with 89% as singletons. Overall study findings and caveats: Average numbers of expanded clones were greater in CD8+ T cells than in CD4+.

This clone was recorded a few times. Antigen: not known. With autoimmune disease history or systemic immunosuppression, patients were excluded. The V segment lost 4 bases and the J segment 6 bases; nucleotides outside the gene matches: 4. This CDR3 contains 14 residues. CDR1 SGHRS and CDR2 YFSETQ come from the germline V gene. The source material was CD4+ or CD8+ T cells sorted from blood, sampled in a trial of the OX40 agonist ivuxolimab. J is TRBJ1-6 and V is TRBV5-1; 7 nucleotides agree with TRBD1. The receptor's source is an adult with an advanced solid tumor such as melanoma, head and neck, liver or kidney cancer. The CDR3 here is CASSGTGANSPLHF. The CDR3, as DNA: TGCGCCAGCAGCGGAACAGGGGCTAATTCACCCCTCCACTTT.